These 12 T cell receptor beta chains were sequenced from one sample in a study of T cell repertoires in enteric fever. One entry per CDR3 protein results from TCRdb running MiXCR on the reads. The repertoire holds roughly 1,500 distinct CDR3 sequences, with about a third as singletons. Sequencing input: CCR7- CD38- CD4+ T cells from PBMCs. These receptors originate from a human donor with Salmonella enteric fever, either typhoid or paratyphoid (not recorded which).

V is TRBV28 and J is TRBJ2-3; TRBD2 aligns across 14 bases. Germline V gene lookup returns CDR1 MDHEN and CDR2 SYDVKM. The junction had 10 bases not matched to a gene; V was cut back by 5 bases and J by 0 bases. The CDR3 is made up of 19 amino acids. This CDR3 reads CASSTPFGLAGGSTDTQYF. Written as DNA, the CDR3 is TGTGCCAGCAGTACCCCTTTCGGACTAGCGGGGGGAAGCACAGATACGCAGTATTTT.

This clonotype was seen a handful of times. This rearrangement joins TRBV20-1 to TRBJ2-5, with 7 bases identical to TRBD2. CDR1 and CDR2 from the germline V gene are DFQATT and SNEGSKA (reference sequence). V trimming: 1 base; J trimming: 1 base; junction bases outside the gene matches: 3. This CDR3 spans 14 amino acids. The CDR3: CSARVGLGQETQYF. In DNA form, the CDR3 reads TGCAGTGCTAGAGTTGGACTAGGCCAAGAGACCCAGTACTTC.

This clonotype qualifies as medium-sized (0.01 to 0.1%). The chain recombines TRBV5-1 with TRBJ2-3; 13 bases align to TRBD2. J gave up 3 bases and V 3 bases, and 7 bases lay outside the gene matches. The CDR3 has 17 residues. Germline V gives CDR1 SGHRS, CDR2 YFSETQ. As DNA, the CDR3 is TGCGCCAGCAGCTCCGGACTAGCGGGAGTGGGGACAGATACGCAGTATTTT. It codes for CASSSGLAGVGTDTQYF.

The chain uses TRBV18 and TRBJ1-4; TRBD1 is a possible D gene (5 bases). Between the trimmed V and J ends, which lost 3 bases and 5 bases, there was a span of 13 bases. The CDR3 covers 15 residues. From germline, CDR1 is KGHSH and CDR2 LQKENI. The CDR3 protein is CASSPQRDPNEKLFF. The CDR3 nucleotides are TGTGCCAGCTCACCCCAGAGGGACCCGAATGAAAAACTGTTTTTT. Full variable domain (outside the CDR3, taken from reference TRBV18 and TRBJ1-4): NAGVMQNPRHLVRRRGQEARLRCSPMKGHSHVYWYRQLPEEGLKFMVYLQKENIIDESGMPKERFSAEFPKEGPSILRIQQVVRGDSAAYFCASSPQRDPNEKLFFGSGTQLSVL.

By share of the sample, this clonotype is medium-sized. The CDR3 bases are TGTGCCAGCAGCTTAACAGCGGCTACATACAATGAGCAGTTCTTC. Translation: CASSLTAATYNEQFF. The chain couples TRBV7-3 to TRBJ2-1, with D tentatively TRBD2 (5 bases). The CDR3 is 15 amino acids. Trimming pared 0 bases from V and 4 bases from J, leaving 10 bases between. Germline V gene sequence: CDR1 SGHTA, CDR2 FQGTGA.

V is TRBV5-1 and J is TRBJ2-5, with 9 positions matching TRBD2. Germline assignment: CDR1 SGHRS and CDR2 YFSETQ. CDR3 length: 15 amino acids. Losses at the gene ends were 4 bases for V and 2 bases for J; bases not matched to a gene: 6. This chain's CDR3 is CASSNSLAGQETQYF. The CDR3 nucleotides are TGCGCCAGCAGCAATTCCCTAGCGGGGCAAGAGACCCAGTACTTC.

This clonotype turned up a few times. The chain recombines TRBV5-1 with TRBJ2-1, with D possibly matching TRBD1 (6 bases). Trimming took off 2 bases at V and 5 bases at J, with 17 bases between the two ends. Germline CDR1 SGHRS, CDR2 YFSETQ. This CDR3 is 16 amino acids long. The CDR3: CASSLGWGRTDNEQFF. DNA for the CDR3: TGCGCCAGCAGCTTAGGGTGGGGGCGTACGGACAATGAGCAGTTCTTC.

By proportion, this clonotype is medium-sized (0.01 to 0.1%). This sequence joins TRBV5-1 and TRBJ2-1; TRBD1 matches at 8 bases. CDR3 size: 17 residues. Germline CDR1 and CDR2: SGHRS and YFSETQ. The trim removed 5 bases at V and 7 bases at J, leaving 17 bases unmatched. The CDR3 spells CASSPINPGTGINEQFF. DNA for the CDR3: TGCGCCAGCAGTCCGATCAACCCCGGGACAGGTATTAATGAGCAGTTCTTC.

V gene TRBV5-1 combines with J gene TRBJ2-1; 11 nucleotides match TRBD2. J was trimmed by 2 bases and V by 4 bases; bases with no gene match: 8. Germline values: CDR1 SGHRS, CDR2 YFSETQ. This CDR3 has 17 amino acids. CDR3 nucleotide sequence: TGCGCCAGCAGCCTTAGCGGGAGGGTGAACACCTACAATGAGCAGTTCTTC. Amino acids: CASSLSGRVNTYNEQFF. Together with reference TRBV5-1 and TRBJ2-1, the CDR3 gives the full variable domain: KAGVTQTPRYLIKTRGQQVTLSCSPISGHRSVSWYQQTPGQGLQFLFEYFSETQRNKGNFPGRFSGRQFSNSRSEMNVSTLELGDSALYLCASSLSGRVNTYNEQFFGPGTRLTVL.

Only a few counts were recorded for this clonotype. The rearrangement joins TRBV11-3 to TRBJ1-1; D may be TRBD1 (6 bases). Germline CDR1 SGHNT, CDR2 YENEEA. Deletions cut 3 bases from V and 1 base from J, with 9 bases between. The length of the CDR3 is 14 residues. The CDR3 sequence is CASSLGTTNTEAFF. The CDR3 coding sequence is TGTGCCAGCAGCTTGGGGACAACGAACACTGAAGCTTTCTTT.

CDR3 protein: CASSESDNLGELFF. CDR3 bases: TGCGCCAGCAGCGAGAGCGATAATTTGGGGGAGCTGTTTTTT. The gene calls are TRBV5-1 and TRBJ2-2; D unclear. Between the trimmed V and J ends, which lost 4 bases and 8 bases, there was a span of 15 bases. Germline lookup yields CDR1 SGHRS and CDR2 YFSETQ. The CDR3 is 14 residues long.

This clonotype was recorded a few times. The chain employs TRBV18 and TRBJ1-3; D call uncertain. This CDR3 has 13 amino acids. CDR1 and CDR2 (germline): KGHSH, LQKENI. V lost 3 bases and J 2 bases, leaving 5 bases between the germline ends. The CDR3 loop is CASSPEAGNTIYF. CDR3 coding DNA: TGTGCCAGCTCACCCGAGGCTGGAAACACCATATATTTT.